These 24 T cell receptor beta chains share one sample of origin, sequenced in a study of T-cell reconstitution after alpha-beta-depleted transplantation in children. Unique molecular identifiers were used in preparing the TCRbeta library. TCRdb fed the PCR reads into MiXCR, producing one record per CDR3 protein. The table lists roughly 6,700 distinct CDR3 sequences, more than 15% of them singletons. The sequences come from PBMCs, collected before TCRalphabeta/CD19-depleted stem cell transplant. The receptors shown here come from a boy between 2 and 10 years old with acute lymphoblastic leukemia, due to receive a stem cell transplant.

This clonotype is medium-sized in the sample. This chain uses TRBV12-3 or TRBV12-4 with TRBJ1-5, with 9 bases fitting TRBD1. The CDR3 length is 13 residues. V was pared by 5 bases and J by 7 bases, with 3 bases of the junction left unmatched. The CDR3 region has the DNA TGTGCCAGCAGTCCACAGGGGGCACAGCCCCAGCATTTT. Translating it yields CASSPQGAQPQHF.

By share of the sample, this clonotype is medium-sized. One end of the junction fails to match germline, which may point to a read error. The rearrangement links TRBV10-3 to TRBJ1-6, with 7 bases matching TRBD1. The CDR3 sequence is 14 residues long. Per germline, CDR1 ENHRY and CDR2 SYGVKD. The CDR3 loop reads CAVRQGGVDSPLHF. In DNA, the CDR3 is TGTGCCGTCAGACAGGGAGGGGTAGATTCACCCCTCCACTTT.

This clonotype is categorized as medium-sized (0.01 to 0.1%). The V and J genes are TRBV12-3 or TRBV12-4 and TRBJ1-2; D perhaps matches TRBD1 (6 bases). Trimming took off 5 bases at V and 8 bases at J, with 21 bases between the two ends. The CDR3 totals 15 residues. In DNA, the CDR3 is TGTGCCAGCAGTCGCCCGGACAGCCCGGCGGGAGGCTACACCTTC. Amino acids: CASSRPDSPAGGYTF.

The table lists this clonotype with many counts. V and J are TRBV7-9 and TRBJ1-6; a possible D gene is TRBD1 (5 bases). The CDR3 contains 15 residues. V was cut by 5 bases and J by 7 bases, with 15 bases left in between. Per the germline V gene, CDR1 is SEHNR and CDR2 is FQNEAQ (reference sequence). The CDR3 protein is CASSPRDGGNSPLHF. The CDR3 DNA is TGTGCCAGCAGCCCCCGGGACGGGGGGAATTCACCCCTCCACTTT.

This clonotype came up many times. The chain uses TRBV7-9 and TRBJ2-1, with 8 bases identical to TRBD2. With V trimmed by 3 bases and J by 3 bases, 4 bases remained unmatched. Germline V gene data show CDR1 as SEHNR and CDR2 as FQNEAQ (reference sequence). This CDR3 is 15 amino acids long. CDR3 region: CASSFGRGDYNEQFF. The CDR3 DNA sequence: TGTGCCAGCAGCTTTGGGCGGGGGGACTACAATGAGCAGTTCTTC.

By sample share, this clonotype is medium-sized (0.01 to 0.1%). The CDR3 sequence is CASSLSGAWGRGYGYTF. The CDR3 DNA reads TGTGCCAGCAGTTTATCTGGGGCTTGGGGTAGGGGCTATGGCTACACCTTC. The rearrangement joins TRBV12-3 or TRBV12-4 to TRBJ1-2, with a possible D match to TRBD1 (5 bases). There are 17 residues in the CDR3. V was trimmed by 2 bases and J by 4 bases, leaving 20 bases between them.

The chain combines TRBV4-2 with TRBJ2-6; D is unclear. CDR1 LGHNA and CDR2 YNFKEQ come from the germline V gene. This CDR3 is built from 16 residues. The V end was cut by 0 bases, the J end by 0 bases, with 6 bases between. In nucleotides, the CDR3 is TGTGCCAGCAGCCAAGAGGATAGCTCTGGGGCCAACGTCCTGACTTTC. Translation gives CASSQEDSSGANVLTF.

This clonotype ranks as medium-sized (0.01 to 0.1%). The chain is built from TRBV20-1 and TRBJ2-1; 7 nucleotides line up with TRBD1. The CDR3 extends over 14 amino acids. Germline V gene lookup returns CDR1 DFQATT and CDR2 SNEGSKA (reference sequence). With 3 bases clipped from V and 0 bases from J, the junction kept 2 bases outside the gene matches. The CDR3, as DNA: TGCAGTGCTAGGGACAGGCACTCCTACAATGAGCAGTTCTTC. This encodes CSARDRHSYNEQFF.

There are many counts of this clonotype. This sequence joins TRBV7-6 and TRBJ2-5; D call uncertain. Germline V gene data show CDR1 as SGHVS and CDR2 as FNYEAQ. This CDR3 has 15 amino acids. Trimming left V 5 bases short and J 4 bases short, with 17 bases between. The CDR3 here is CASSPRLMGRETQYF. In DNA, the CDR3 is TGTGCCAGCAGCCCCCGCCTTATGGGCAGAGAGACCCAGTACTTC.

In its sample, this clonotype was seen many times. The chain links TRBV20-1 to TRBJ2-1; D gene unclear. This CDR3 is 14 amino acids long. V was trimmed by 1 base and J by 5 bases, leaving 12 bases between them. CDR1 and CDR2 from the germline V gene are DFQATT and SNEGSKA (reference sequence). The CDR3: CSARGLGDHNEQFF. The CDR3 region has the DNA TGCAGTGCTAGAGGCCTAGGTGACCACAATGAGCAGTTCTTC.

Relative to its sample, this clonotype is medium-sized. The V call is TRBV27, the J call TRBJ1-2; D remains unclear. The CDR3 is made up of 14 amino acids. Germline assignment: CDR1 MNHEY and CDR2 SMNVEV (reference sequence). With 0 bases removed from V and 2 bases from J, the gap between germline ends came to 7 bases. DNA for the CDR3: TGTGCCAGCAGTTTATCCACGGGAAACTATGGCTACACCTTC. Its translation: CASSLSTGNYGYTF.

The chain uses TRBV21-1 and TRBJ1-5. TRBV21-1 is reported as a pseudogene. This CDR3 comprises 15 residues. CDR3 amino acids: CASPKGDTSNQPQHF. Here the CDR3 DNA reads TGTGCCAGCCCCAAAGGAGACACGAGCAATCAGCCCCAGCATTTT.

This clonotype is medium-sized by share. The chain links TRBV4-1 to TRBJ1-2; 12 bases are shared with TRBD1. CDR3 length equals 17 residues. V shed 3 bases and J 7 bases; nucleotides not matched to a gene: 12. Germline V CDR1 and CDR2: MGHRA, YSYEKL. The CDR3 protein is CASSQLGTGGVSGGYTF. CDR3 bases: TGCGCCAGCAGCCAGCTAGGGACAGGGGGCGTCTCGGGTGGCTACACCTTC.

By share, this clonotype ranks as medium-sized. V usage is TRBV20-1 and J usage is TRBJ2-5; TRBD2 matches at 11 bases. The CDR3 has 16 residues. V lost 5 bases, J lost 5 bases, and 13 bases stayed unmatched. CDR1 DFQATT and CDR2 SNEGSKA come from the germline V gene (reference sequence). As DNA, the CDR3 is TGCAGTGCTTCACAACCTAGCGGGGGGTACTTGGAGACCCAGTACTTC. The encoded protein is CSASQPSGGYLETQYF.

This clonotype was recorded at least ten times. This chain uses TRBV27 with TRBJ2-5, with D perhaps being TRBD1 or TRBD2 (6 bases each). This CDR3 comprises 14 residues. With 8 bases removed from V and 3 bases from J, the gap between germline ends came to 16 bases. Germline values: CDR1 MNHEY, CDR2 SMNVEV (reference sequence). The chain's CDR3 is CASAPGGAKETQYF. DNA for the CDR3: TGTGCCAGCGCTCCCGGGGGCGCCAAAGAGACCCAGTACTTC.

This clonotype is classed as medium-sized. V usage is TRBV5-1 and J usage is TRBJ2-7; tentative D call: TRBD1 (6 bases). V lost 4 bases to trimming and J lost 4 bases, with 9 bases between them. This CDR3 contains 12 residues. CDR1 and CDR2 from the germline V gene are SGHRS and YFSETQ. CDR3 protein: CASSPTGYEQYF. The CDR3 DNA reads TGCGCCAGCAGCCCTACAGGGTACGAGCAGTACTTC.

This clonotype was counted at least ten times. The chain links TRBV7-3 to TRBJ2-2, with D perhaps matching TRBD1 (5 bases). Looked up from germline, CDR1 is SGHTA and CDR2 is FQGTGA. The length of the CDR3 is 14 residues. Trimming took 8 bases from V and 2 from J, leaving 12 bases between them. This chain's CDR3 is CASATDTNTGELFF. CDR3 in DNA: TGTGCCAGCGCGACGGACACCAACACCGGGGAGCTGTTTTTT.

The chain combines TRBV24-1 with TRBJ2-1; D possibly corresponds to TRBD1 (6 bases). The CDR3 is 13 residues long. Germline V gene sequence: CDR1 KGHDR, CDR2 SFDVKD. Trimming took 4 bases from V and 10 from J, leaving 13 bases between them. In nucleotides, the CDR3 is TGTGCCACCAGTGACACCTCAGGGGTAGAGCAGTTCTTC. Protein product: CATSDTSGVEQFF.

This clonotype is termed medium-sized. The rearrangement joins TRBV25-1 to TRBJ2-5; 8 nucleotides line up with TRBD2. The CDR3 sequence is 14 residues long. Trimming removed 7 bases from V and 3 bases from J; junction bases left unmatched: 7. Germline loops: CDR1 MGHDK, CDR2 SYGVNS. CDR3 bases: TGTGCCAGCAAAGGTAGCGGGGAGAAAGAGACCCAGTACTTC. This translates into CASKGSGEKETQYF.

Within the sample, this clonotype is medium-sized. V gene TRBV5-1 combines with J gene TRBJ2-1; TRBD2 matches 14 bases. This CDR3 has 19 amino acids. J lost 2 bases, V lost 3 bases, and 10 bases had no gene match. Germline V CDR1 and CDR2: SGHRS, YFSETQ. The CDR3, as DNA: TGCGCCAGCAGCTCCACCGGGACTAGCGGGGGAGGGGCCTACAATGAGCAGTTCTTC. Translated, it gives CASSSTGTSGGGAYNEQFF.

This clonotype was seen at least ten times. The rearrangement joins TRBV10-2 to TRBJ2-2, with 9 bases aligning to TRBD1. The germline gives CDR1 WSHSY, CDR2 SAAADI. V lost 9 bases to trimming and J lost 5 bases; unmatched junction nucleotides: 13. CDR3 length equals 16 residues. In DNA form, the CDR3 reads TGCGCCAGAGCCGGACCGGGACAGGGTAATACCGGGGAGCTGTTTTTT. Translation: CARAGPGQGNTGELFF.

In its sample, this clonotype was seen many times. The chain is built from TRBV11-3 and TRBJ2-5; D is possibly TRBD1 or TRBD2 (5 bases each). With 3 bases removed from V and 4 bases from J, the gap between germline ends came to 12 bases. CDR3 length equals 14 residues. The germline V gene has CDR1 SGHNT and CDR2 YENEEA. In DNA, the CDR3 is TGTGCCAGCAGCTTTCGGGGCGCCGGAGAGACCCAGTACTTC. Protein: CASSFRGAGETQYF.

The rearrangement links TRBV27 to TRBJ2-1, with a tentative D call TRBD1 (5 bases). V lost 0 bases to trimming and J lost 3 bases, with 6 bases between them. The CDR3 totals 14 residues. The germline V gene encodes CDR1 MNHEY and CDR2 SMNVEV (reference sequence). The CDR3 nucleotides read TGTGCCAGCAGTTTATCACAGGACTACAATGAGCAGTTCTTC. Its translation is CASSLSQDYNEQFF.

This clonotype is labeled medium-sized. The chain carries TRBV20-1 and TRBJ1-2; the match to TRBD1 covers 11 bases. V lost 5 bases to trimming and J lost 4 bases; unmatched junction nucleotides: 6. The CDR3 sequence is 14 residues long. The germline V gene has CDR1 DFQATT and CDR2 SNEGSKA (reference sequence). The CDR3 here is CSAPGTGGFYGYTF. In DNA form, the CDR3 reads TGCAGTGCTCCCGGGACAGGGGGTTTCTATGGCTACACCTTC.